This TCR beta chain was found in a study of blood T cell repertoires in COVID-19. Libraries were prepared by immunoSEQ multiplex PCR; TCRdb keeps only in-frame clonotypes and omits some of them. The table lists 150,000 to 180,000 clones, roughly 83% of them singletons. The V segment lost 2 bases and the J segment 2 bases; nucleotides outside the gene matches: 5. There are 16 residues in the CDR3. Germline V gene lookup returns CDR1 ENHRY and CDR2 SYGVKD. V usage is TRBV10-3 and J usage is TRBJ2-2; 7 nucleotides align to TRBD1. The sample consisted of peripheral blood. This receptor was obtained from a woman aged 60-75 years with COVID-19, enrolled during active disease. This CDR3 reads CAISETTGRNTGELFF. For the CDR3, the DNA is TGTGCCATCAGTGAGACGACAGGGCGAAACACCGGGGAGCTGTTTTTT.